These 25 T cell receptor beta chains originate from one sample sequenced in a study of blood T cell repertoires in COVID-19. Assay: immunoSEQ multiplex PCR; the TCRdb copy retains only in-frame clones and omits some. The data show some 250,000 clones, with 75% to 90% seen just once and around 27% held by the top ten. Sequenced material: peripheral blood. These receptors were collected from a man between 40 and 49 years old with acute or convalescent COVID-19.

The rearrangement uses TRBV11-1 and TRBJ2-1; tentative D call: TRBD2 (5 bases). V was cut by 5 bases and J by 8 bases, with 16 bases left in between. This CDR3 is 14 amino acids long. Germline CDR1 reads SGHAT; CDR2 reads FQDESV (reference sequence). CDR3 nucleotide sequence: TGTGCCAGCAGCCTTCCGGGATCTAGGTATGAGCAGTTCTTC. Translation gives CASSLPGSRYEQFF. The entire variable domain, with the rest obtained from reference TRBV11-1 and TRBJ2-1, is as follows: EAEVAQSPRYKITEKSQAVAFWCDPISGHATLYWYRQILGQGPELLVQFQDESVVDDSQLPKDRFSAERLKGVDSTLKIQPAELGDSAMYLCASSLPGSRYEQFFGPGTRLTVL.

This chain uses TRBV4-1 with TRBJ1-2, with a weak D call TRBD1 (5 bases). CDR1 MGHRA and CDR2 YSYEKL come from the germline V gene. Trimming shortened V by 1 base and J by 4 bases, and 19 bases separated the two germline ends. The CDR3 totals 17 residues. The CDR3 bases are TGCGCCAGCAGCCAAGGCCCCAGGTCTCGGGGGGGCTATGGCTACACCTTC. Residues: CASSQGPRSRGGYGYTF.

The V gene is TRBV19, the J gene TRBJ1-5; 9 bases are a match to TRBD1. V dropped 4 bases and J dropped 6; count of bases not matched to a gene: 7. The CDR3 has 15 amino acids. Germline CDR1 reads LNHDA; CDR2 reads SQIVND (reference sequence). DNA for the CDR3: TGTGCCAGTAGTACCGTGGACAGGGGTATTCAGCCCCAGCATTTT. This gives the protein CASSTVDRGIQPQHF.

This clone was seen a handful of times. V is TRBV4-2 and J is TRBJ2-5; 12 bases are a match to TRBD2. Germline V gives CDR1 LGHNA, CDR2 YNFKEQ. This CDR3 comprises 17 residues. V trimming: 4 bases; J trimming: 5 bases; junction bases outside the gene matches: 11. CDR3 bases: TGTGCCAGCAGCCCACAACTAGCGGGAGGAGCTGTGGAGACCCAGTACTTC. Translation gives CASSPQLAGGAVETQYF.

The V gene is TRBV6-6, the J gene TRBJ1-3; D not resolved. The CDR3 runs 16 residues. In germline, CDR1 is MNHNY, CDR2 SVGAGI (reference sequence). V gave up 6 bases and J gave up 1 base, with 16 bases separating them. CDR3 nucleotide sequence: TGTGCCAGCAGGCAAGAGGGAGATAGTTCTGGAAACACCATATATTTT. It yields the protein CASRQEGDSSGNTIYF.

In regard to this clone: This sample also contains other DNA sequences that code for the same CDR3. The rearrangement joins TRBV7-9 to TRBJ1-1; no clear D gene. V lost 3 bases to trimming and J lost 2 bases, with 7 bases between them. This CDR3 has 13 amino acids. Germline V gene data show CDR1 as SEHNR and CDR2 as FQNEAQ (reference sequence). This CDR3 reads CASSFQANTEAFF. CDR3 DNA sequence: TGTGCCAGCAGCTTCCAGGCCAACACTGAAGCTTTCTTT.

The chain carries TRBV5-4 and TRBJ2-7, with 8 positions matching TRBD1. CDR1 is SGHNT and CDR2 is YYREEE in the germline V gene (reference sequence). The CDR3 sequence is 15 residues long. The junction had 10 bases not matched to a gene; V was cut back by 3 bases and J by 5 bases. This chain's CDR3 is CASSSRGPVGDEQYF. As DNA, the CDR3 is TGTGCCAGCAGCTCCAGGGGGCCCGTGGGGGACGAGCAGTACTTC.

This clone was observed a few times. The chain uses TRBV2 and TRBJ2-3, with TRBD2 matching over 14 bases. V shed 9 bases and J 14 bases; nucleotides not matched to a gene: 19. There are 16 residues in the CDR3. Germline values: CDR1 SNHLY, CDR2 FYNNEI. The chain's CDR3 is CARPAYQTSGRAGGYF. As DNA, the CDR3 is TGTGCCAGGCCCGCTTATCAGACTAGCGGGAGGGCCGGGGGGTATTTT.

CDR3 region: CASTRLWQGGDTQYF. Written as DNA, the CDR3 is TGTGCCAGCACTCGCTTATGGCAGGGAGGAGATACGCAGTATTTT. The rearrangement joins TRBV27 to TRBJ2-3, with D maybe TRBD2 (6 bases). CDR1 and CDR2 from the germline V gene are MNHEY and SMNVEV (reference sequence). Trimming took 7 bases from V and 5 from J, leaving 19 bases between them. The CDR3 is 15 residues long.

This rearrangement joins TRBV7-8 to TRBJ1-2; TRBD1 aligns across 9 bases. V trimming: 5 bases; J trimming: 5 bases; junction bases outside the gene matches: 12. Per germline, CDR1 SGHVS and CDR2 FQNEAQ. The CDR3 totals 16 residues. As DNA, the CDR3 is TGTGCCAGCAGCCTCCCCTCTCGGACAGGGGCTTATGGCTACACCTTC. Its protein product is CASSLPSRTGAYGYTF.

The V gene is TRBV6-4, the J gene TRBJ1-1; D unclear. V was clipped by 5 bases and J by 0 bases, with 10 bases between them. This CDR3 comprises 14 residues. Looked up from germline, CDR1 is MRHNA and CDR2 is SNTAGT. The CDR3 region has the DNA TGTGCCAGCAGTATTACTTATATGAACACTGAAGCTTTCTTT. Encoded protein: CASSITYMNTEAFF.

The V and J genes are TRBV11-1 and TRBJ1-4; 7 bases match TRBD1. The junction had 9 bases not matched to a gene; V was cut back by 3 bases and J by 8 bases. This CDR3 is built from 15 residues. In germline, CDR1 is SGHAT, CDR2 FQDESV (reference sequence). CDR3 coding DNA: TGTGCCAGCAGCTTTCGTACAGGGGAGGAAGAAAAACTGTTTTTT. This gives the protein CASSFRTGEEEKLFF.

This clone was recorded once. The chain recombines TRBV4-1 with TRBJ2-1; weak D call: TRBD2 (6 bases). Germline V CDR1 and CDR2: MGHRA, YSYEKL. The CDR3 sequence is 16 residues long. Trimming pared 0 bases from V and 9 bases from J, leaving 18 bases between. CDR3 in DNA: TGCGCCAGCAGCCAAGAAGGGTCCGGGAGACGCGGTGAGCAGTTCTTC. It yields the protein CASSQEGSGRRGEQFF.

The gene calls are TRBV19 and TRBJ2-5; TRBD1 matches 8 bases. The germline V gene encodes CDR1 LNHDA and CDR2 SQIVND (reference sequence). The CDR3 runs 14 residues. Unmatched junction bases numbered 6, after V lost 4 bases and J lost 5 bases. CDR3: CASSTQGARETQYF. CDR3 DNA: TGTGCCAGTAGTACTCAGGGGGCGCGGGAGACCCAGTACTTC.

This clone was picked up one time. The chain employs TRBV5-6 and TRBJ1-1; D not resolved. Germline V lookup: CDR1 SGHDT, CDR2 YYEEEE. CDR3 length: 12 residues. V was cut by 2 bases and J by 1 base, with 3 bases left in between. The CDR3 nucleotides are TGTGCCAGCAGCTTCAGGAACACTGAAGCTTTCTTT. This translates into CASSFRNTEAFF.

J is TRBJ1-3 and V is TRBV7-2; D gene unclear. CDR1 is SGHTA and CDR2 is FQGNSA in the germline V gene. V gave up 7 bases and J gave up 1 base, with 2 bases separating them. The CDR3 is made up of 11 amino acids. For the CDR3, the DNA is TGTGCCAGCACTTCTGGAAACACCATATATTTT. Translated, it gives CASTSGNTIYF. Looking up the rest from reference TRBV7-2 and TRBJ1-3 gives the full variable domain: GAGVSQSPSNKVTEKGKDVELRCDPISGHTALYWYRQSLGQGLEFLIYFQGNSAPDKSGLPSDRFSAERTGGSVSTLTIQRTQQEDSAVYLCASTSGNTIYFGEGSWLTVV.

The chain joins TRBV11-2 to TRBJ1-4; D is undetermined. V was cut by 5 bases and J by 10 bases, with 20 bases left in between. Germline CDR1 is SGHAT and CDR2 is FQNNGV. The CDR3 is made up of 15 amino acids. The chain's CDR3 is CASSAPAGELGKLFF. CDR3 in DNA: TGTGCCAGCAGCGCCCCGGCGGGAGAACTTGGAAAACTGTTTTTT.

Comments on this clone: Other DNA sequences in this sample translate to the same CDR3. This chain connects TRBV2 to TRBJ1-5; D gene ambiguous. From germline, CDR1 is SNHLY and CDR2 FYNNEI. V lost 1 base to trimming and J lost 4 bases, with 5 bases between them. The CDR3 sequence is 13 residues long. CDR3 sequence: CASSEEANQPQHF. The CDR3, as DNA: TGTGCCAGCAGTGAAGAAGCTAATCAGCCCCAGCATTTT.

The chain joins TRBV2 to TRBJ1-1, with D hard to call. Germline CDR1 and CDR2: SNHLY and FYNNEI. CDR3 length: 13 residues. The V end lost 4 bases, the J end lost 5 bases, and 11 bases lay between the germline ends. The CDR3 sequence: CASSVGGRTEAFF. The CDR3 DNA follows: TGTGCCAGCAGTGTGGGAGGGAGGACTGAAGCTTTCTTT.

The chain recombines TRBV6-2 or TRBV6-3 with TRBJ2-2, with 11 bases identical to TRBD2. This CDR3 spans 16 amino acids. After removal of 5 bases from V and 4 bases from J, the junction contained 6 bases not matched to a gene. Looked up from germline, CDR1 is MNHEY and CDR2 is SVGEGT. CDR3 nucleotides: TGTGCCAGCAGTGACGCTAGCGGGAGGACCACCGGGGAGCTGTTTTTT. It specifies CASSDASGRTTGELFF.

In nucleotides, the CDR3 is TGTGCCTGGAGTGGTGGGACAGTTAACTATGGCTACACCTTC. Its translation is CAWSGGTVNYGYTF. The chain has TRBV30 and TRBJ1-2; TRBD1 aligns across 7 bases. V was clipped by 1 base and J by 1 base; unmatched bases: 3. CDR3 length: 14 residues. From germline, CDR1 is GTSNPN and CDR2 SVGIG (reference sequence).

This rearrangement joins TRBV9 to TRBJ1-2; maybe TRBD1 (5 bases). V was cut by 2 bases and J by 3 bases, with 8 bases left in between. The CDR3 runs 13 residues. CDR1 is SGDLS and CDR2 is YYNGEE in the germline V gene. This CDR3 is CASSVDSYYGYTF. The CDR3, as DNA: TGTGCCAGCAGCGTTGACAGCTACTATGGCTACACCTTC. The whole variable domain, remainder taken from reference TRBV9 and TRBJ1-2, is DSGVTQTPKHLITATGQRVTLRCSPRSGDLSVYWYQQSLDQGLQFLIQYYNGEERAKGNILERFSAQQFPDLHSELNLSSLELGDSALYFCASSVDSYYGYTFGSGTRLTVV.

This chain uses TRBV3-1 (or the pseudogene TRBV3-2) with TRBJ2-7; D uncertain. This CDR3 contains 11 residues. Trimming removed 4 bases at V and 5 bases at J, with 6 bases between. Germline CDR1 is LGHDT and CDR2 is YNNKEL (reference sequence). CDR3 in amino acids: CASSRVDEQYF. The CDR3 nucleotides read TGTGCCAGCAGCCGAGTGGACGAGCAGTACTTC.

The chain is built from TRBV6-1 and TRBJ2-3; 11 positions match TRBD2. Germline lookup yields CDR1 MNHNS and CDR2 SASEGT. The J segment lost 0 bases and the V segment lost 2 bases, leaving 4 bases of the junction unmatched. The CDR3 is made up of 17 amino acids. This CDR3 reads CASSERLAGISTDTQYF. The CDR3 DNA reads as TGTGCCAGCAGTGAAAGACTAGCGGGGATAAGCACAGATACGCAGTATTTT.

DNA of the CDR3: TGTGCCAGCAGCCGACGACAGGGAGGAGATACGCAGTATTTT. It translates to CASSRRQGGDTQYF. The chain uses TRBV14 and TRBJ2-3; D may be TRBD1 (7 bases). Looked up from germline, CDR1 is SGHDN and CDR2 is FVKESK. The CDR3 consists of 14 residues. Trimming cost V 4 bases and J 5 bases, with 13 bases left between them.